Presented here are 17 T cell receptor beta chains from one specimen sequenced in a study of OX40 agonist ivuxolimab in advanced cancers. This table comes from immunoSEQ multiplex PCR, and its TCRdb copy is limited to in-frame clones, with some not included. The sample has around 15,000 clones, around 86% seen once. The sample consisted of CD4+ or CD8+ T cells sorted from blood, taken in a trial of the OX40 agonist ivuxolimab. The receptors shown here come from an adult with an advanced solid tumor such as melanoma, head and neck, liver or kidney cancer.

This clone showed up just once. This chain links TRBV7-9 with TRBJ2-1; 12 positions match TRBD2. V lost 4 bases to trimming and J lost 8 bases; unmatched junction nucleotides: 6. The length of the CDR3 is 15 residues. Germline V gene data show CDR1 as SEHNR and CDR2 as FQNEAQ (reference sequence). The CDR3 region is CASSSLAGGPDEQFF. CDR3 nucleotides: TGTGCCAGCAGCTCCCTAGCGGGAGGGCCCGATGAGCAGTTCTTC.

This chain joins TRBV9 and TRBJ2-5; D not resolved. Trimming left V 4 bases short and J 5 bases short, with 12 bases between. Germline CDR1 is SGDLS and CDR2 is YYNGEE. This CDR3 is built from 13 residues. The CDR3 DNA sequence: TGTGCCAGCAGCCCCGTTCCTGGGGAGACCCAGTACTTC. This sequence encodes CASSPVPGETQYF.

V gene TRBV18 combines with J gene TRBJ2-3; either TRBD1 or TRBD2 may fit D (5 bases each). V shed 4 bases and J shed 4 bases, with 21 bases lying between them. The length of the CDR3 is 17 residues. Germline V lookup: CDR1 KGHSH, CDR2 LQKENI. CDR3 bases: TGTGCCAGCTCACTAGGGACGCTAGCATACGGCGCAGATACGCAGTATTTT. It codes for CASSLGTLAYGADTQYF.

This chain joins TRBV9 and TRBJ2-2; 7 nucleotides align to TRBD2. Germline lookup yields CDR1 SGDLS and CDR2 YYNGEE. The CDR3 length is 15 residues. V shed 6 bases and J 5 bases; nucleotides not matched to a gene: 10. CDR3 sequence reads: CASTPQGGSTGELFF. Here the CDR3 DNA reads TGTGCCAGCACCCCCCAAGGCGGGAGTACCGGGGAGCTGTTTTTT. Full variable domain (remainder filled in from reference TRBV9 and TRBJ2-2): DSGVTQTPKHLITATGQRVTLRCSPRSGDLSVYWYQQSLDQGLQFLIQYYNGEERAKGNILERFSAQQFPDLHSELNLSSLELGDSALYFCASTPQGGSTGELFFGEGSRLTVL.

The chain uses TRBV7-9 and TRBJ1-4, with TRBD1 as a possible D gene (6 bases). CDR3 length: 17 residues. V was trimmed by 5 bases and J by 0 bases, leaving 16 bases between them. Germline CDR1 is SEHNR and CDR2 is FQNEAQ (reference sequence). CDR3 sequence: CASSLWTASTTNEKLFF. CDR3 DNA: TGTGCCAGCAGCCTCTGGACAGCTTCGACAACTAATGAAAAACTGTTTTTT.

This chain links TRBV5-6 with TRBJ1-5, with D possibly matching TRBD1 (5 bases). Trimming stripped 4 bases from V and 4 bases from J, with 6 bases between. The CDR3 has 12 residues. Germline V gives CDR1 SGHDT, CDR2 YYEEEE. DNA of the CDR3: TGTGCCAGCAGCCGGGGGAATCAGCCCCAGCATTTT. It encodes CASSRGNQPQHF.

This sequence joins TRBV7-9 and TRBJ2-1; 7 nucleotides match TRBD2. CDR1 and CDR2 (germline): SEHNR, FQNEAQ (reference sequence). V was clipped by 5 bases and J by 9 bases; unmatched bases: 10. This CDR3 contains 14 residues. Here the CDR3 DNA reads TGTGCCAGCAGCCCCGGACTAGTATCCCCTGAGCAGTTCTTC. This gives the protein CASSPGLVSPEQFF. The full variable domain, completed using reference TRBV7-9 and TRBJ2-1, is DTGVSQNPRHKITKRGQNVTFRCDPISEHNRLYWYRQTLGQGPEFLTYFQNEAQLEKSRLLSDRFSAERPKGSFSTLEIQRTEQGDSAMYLCASSPGLVSPEQFFGPGTRLTVL.

The chain is built from TRBV19 and TRBJ2-1; TRBD1 matches 9 bases. Losses at the gene ends were 6 bases for V and 6 bases for J; bases not matched to a gene: 6. This CDR3 contains 14 residues. Looked up from germline, CDR1 is LNHDA and CDR2 is SQIVND (reference sequence). CDR3 coding DNA: TGTGCCAGTAGGTTGGACAGGGGCCTCAATGAGCAGTTCTTC. Translated, it gives CASRLDRGLNEQFF.

The chain links TRBV29-1 to TRBJ2-7; a weak D match, TRBD1 (5 bases). V lost 4 bases to trimming and J lost 2 bases, with 6 bases between them. CDR3 length equals 11 residues. Looked up from germline, CDR1 is SQVTM and CDR2 is ANQGSEA. CDR3: CSVVDTYEQYF. CDR3 nucleotide sequence: TGCAGCGTTGTGGACACCTACGAGCAGTACTTC.

About this clone: The junction differs from germline at one of its ends, possibly a read error. The genes are TRBV28 and TRBJ1-5, with TRBD1 as a possible D gene (5 bases). This CDR3 comprises 13 residues. Germline V gives CDR1 MDHEN, CDR2 SYDVKM. CDR3 DNA: TGTGCCAGCAGTTTAACAGGTAATCGGCCCCAGCATTTT. Protein sequence: CASSLTGNRPQHF.

The count of this clone is one. This chain links TRBV27 with TRBJ2-1; TRBD2 matches at 8 bases. Per the germline V gene, CDR1 is MNHEY and CDR2 is SMNVEV (reference sequence). The CDR3 has 15 amino acids. Unmatched junction bases numbered 0, after V lost 2 bases and J lost 0 bases. The CDR3 sequence is CASSLSGGSYNEQFF. The CDR3 DNA reads TGTGCCAGCAGTTTAAGCGGGGGCTCCTACAATGAGCAGTTCTTC.

V and J are TRBV5-8 and TRBJ1-1, with D unclear. Germline V gene sequence: CDR1 SGHTS, CDR2 YDEGEE. The CDR3 spans 11 residues. Between the trimmed V and J ends, which lost 9 bases and 4 bases, there was a span of 10 bases. CDR3 sequence reads: CATPAGTEAFF. CDR3 coding DNA: TGTGCCACCCCCGCGGGCACTGAAGCTTTCTTT.

For the CDR3, the DNA is TGTGCCTGGAGTGTCGTCGGGGATTTGAGGGGGGCCAACGTCCTGACTTTC. Encoded protein: CAWSVVGDLRGANVLTF. The chain employs TRBV30 and TRBJ2-6; tentative D call: TRBD2 (5 bases). The CDR3 covers 17 residues. V gave up 0 bases and J gave up 4 bases, with 16 bases separating them. CDR1 and CDR2 from the germline V gene are GTSNPN and SVGIG (reference sequence).

The chain joins TRBV7-9 to TRBJ2-7; TRBD1 matches at 7 bases. The CDR3 has 14 amino acids. Per germline, CDR1 SEHNR and CDR2 FQNEAQ (reference sequence). Trimming took 5 bases from V and 5 from J; bases not matched to a gene: 9. The DNA of the CDR3 is TGTGCCAGCAGCCCGACAGGGTCCACCCACGAGCAGTACTTC. The encoded protein is CASSPTGSTHEQYF.

The chain combines TRBV15 with TRBJ2-7; D unclear. The CDR3 sequence is 12 residues long. The V end lost 5 bases, the J end lost 2 bases, and 7 bases lay between the germline ends. The germline V gene encodes CDR1 LNHNV and CDR2 YYDKDF (reference sequence). Here the CDR3 reads CATSQSPYEQYF. For the CDR3, the DNA is TGTGCCACCAGCCAAAGCCCCTACGAGCAGTACTTC.

The chain carries TRBV9 and TRBJ2-1; 11 bases agree with TRBD2. The germline V gene has CDR1 SGDLS and CDR2 YYNGEE. J was trimmed by 7 bases and V by 5 bases; bases with no gene match: 5. The CDR3 consists of 14 residues. The CDR3 is CASRGASGGNEQFF. CDR3 bases: TGTGCCAGCAGAGGGGCTAGCGGGGGGAATGAGCAGTTCTTC.

V usage is TRBV14 and J usage is TRBJ2-4, with D unresolved. V lost 3 bases and J 7 bases, leaving 4 bases between the germline ends. The CDR3 extends over 11 amino acids. Germline V gives CDR1 SGHDN, CDR2 FVKESK. The CDR3 is CASSHGNIQYF. The DNA for the CDR3 is TGTGCCAGCAGCCACGGGAACATTCAGTACTTC.